Listed here are 25 T cell receptor beta chains from one sample, sequenced in a study of blood T cell repertoires in COVID-19. This table comes from immunoSEQ multiplex PCR, and its TCRdb copy is limited to in-frame clones, with some not included. The repertoire holds just over 95,000 clones, with roughly 82% as singletons. Sequencing was done on a sample of peripheral blood. These receptors came from an elderly man with acute or convalescent COVID-19.

The chain links TRBV5-6 to TRBJ1-2, with D possibly TRBD1 on 5 matching bases. The CDR3 runs to 13 residues. Germline V gene sequence: CDR1 SGHDT, CDR2 YYEEEE. Trimming removed 3 bases at V and 2 bases at J, with 8 bases between. CDR3 amino acids: CASSSTVNYGYTF. The DNA for the CDR3 is TGTGCCAGCAGCTCGACAGTAAACTATGGCTACACCTTC.

This chain links TRBV7-9 with TRBJ1-1; TRBD1 aligns across 8 bases. The germline CDR1 and CDR2 sequences are SEHNR and FQNEAQ (reference sequence). The CDR3 totals 14 residues. The junction had 3 bases not matched to a gene; V was cut back by 1 base and J by 5 bases. This chain's CDR3 is CASSLGTGSTEAFF. In nucleotides, the CDR3 is TGTGCCAGCAGCTTAGGGACAGGGAGTACTGAAGCTTTCTTT.

The count of this clone is one. The chain is built from TRBV10-3 and TRBJ2-7; D is unresolved. Trimming took off 4 bases at V and 3 bases at J, with 7 bases between the two ends. CDR1 is ENHRY and CDR2 is SYGVKD in the germline V gene. This CDR3 has 12 amino acids. CDR3 region: CAISAGVYEQYF. DNA of the CDR3: TGTGCCATCAGTGCCGGAGTCTACGAGCAGTACTTC.

This clone was picked up one time. The chain joins TRBV19 to TRBJ1-5; the D is unclear. Germline V gives CDR1 LNHDA, CDR2 SQIVND (reference sequence). The CDR3 contains 14 residues. Trimming removed 5 bases from V and 1 base from J, with 9 bases in between. The CDR3 sequence: CASSAGTSNQPQHF. Written as DNA, the CDR3 is TGTGCCAGTAGTGCGGGAACGAGCAATCAGCCCCAGCATTTT.

The chain carries TRBV5-1 and TRBJ2-7; 8 nucleotides agree with TRBD2. V shed 6 bases, J shed 3 bases, and the junction held 14 bases outside the gene matches. The CDR3 has 16 amino acids. Looked up from germline, CDR1 is SGHRS and CDR2 is YFSETQ. In DNA form, the CDR3 reads TGCGCCAGCACTACCAGCGGGGGAGGGATGCACTACGAGCAGTACTTC. It translates to CASTTSGGGMHYEQYF.

A single count supports this clone. This sequence joins TRBV6-2 or TRBV6-3 and TRBJ1-5, with 7 positions matching TRBD1. The CDR3 length is 13 residues. J gave up 7 bases and V 5 bases, and 5 bases lay outside the gene matches. Germline V gene lookup returns CDR1 MNHEY and CDR2 SVGEGT. The CDR3 region has the DNA TGTGCCAGCAGTGACAGGGTTGGACAGCCCCAGCATTTT. It encodes CASSDRVGQPQHF.

This clone was recorded once. CDR3 nucleotides: TGTGCCAGTCGGGGGACGGCCCAAAATGAAAAACTGTTTTTT. Protein product: CASRGTAQNEKLFF. The chain employs TRBV19 and TRBJ1-4; maybe TRBD1 (5 bases). With 8 bases removed from V and 5 bases from J, the gap between germline ends came to 15 bases. The length of the CDR3 is 14 residues. Germline assignment: CDR1 LNHDA and CDR2 SQIVND (reference sequence).

This clone has a single count. The chain joins TRBV5-4 to TRBJ2-3; possibly TRBD1 for D (6 bases). CDR1 and CDR2 from the germline V gene are SGHNT and YYREEE (reference sequence). The CDR3 extends over 15 amino acids. Trimming took 0 bases from V and 1 from J, leaving 9 bases between them. CDR3 protein: CASSLEGVRTDTQYF. CDR3 coding DNA: TGTGCCAGCAGCTTGGAGGGGGTTCGCACAGATACGCAGTATTTT.

This clone showed up just once. The chain employs TRBV5-1 and TRBJ1-1; a possible D gene is TRBD1 (5 bases). The CDR3 extends over 16 amino acids. Germline-derived CDR1 and CDR2 are SGHRS and YFSETQ. The V end lost 0 bases, the J end lost 1 base, and 13 bases lay between the germline ends. CDR3 loop: CASSLALAGQNTEAFF. The CDR3, as DNA: TGCGCCAGCAGCTTGGCGTTGGCAGGGCAGAACACTGAAGCTTTCTTT. The variable domain in full, completed from reference TRBV5-1 and TRBJ1-1, reads KAGVTQTPRYLIKTRGQQVTLSCSPISGHRSVSWYQQTPGQGLQFLFEYFSETQRNKGNFPGRFSGRQFSNSRSEMNVSTLELGDSALYLCASSLALAGQNTEAFFGQGTRLTVV.

The chain combines TRBV18 with TRBJ1-5; D unresolved. This CDR3 has 14 amino acids. The V end was cut by 3 bases, the J end by 1 base, with 7 bases between. Germline assignment: CDR1 KGHSH and CDR2 LQKENI. The CDR3 protein is CASSPSQSNQPQHF. In DNA form, the CDR3 reads TGTGCCAGCTCACCGTCCCAAAGCAATCAGCCCCAGCATTTT.

The chain links TRBV4-3 to TRBJ2-4; TRBD1 matches 11 bases. V was pared by 4 bases and J by 7 bases, with 6 bases of the junction left unmatched. The CDR3 extends over 15 amino acids. Germline lookup yields CDR1 LGHNA and CDR2 YSLEER. CDR3: CASSLDRGLGNIQYF. CDR3 DNA sequence: TGCGCCAGCAGCCTGGACAGGGGGCTAGGGAACATTCAGTACTTC.

This clone has just a few counts. The chain uses TRBV2 and TRBJ1-6; TRBD1 agrees at 9 bases. CDR3 length: 14 residues. Germline CDR1 reads SNHLY; CDR2 reads FYNNEI. V was pared by 8 bases and J by 10 bases, with 9 bases of the junction left unmatched. The CDR3 region has the DNA TGTGCCAGCGGATCACAGGGGGCGGGCTCACCCCTCCACTTT. Residues: CASGSQGAGSPLHF.

Here the CDR3 reads CASRQITDTQYF. The CDR3, as DNA: TGTGCCTCAAGACAGATCACAGATACGCAGTATTTT. V is TRBV28 and J is TRBJ2-3; D may be TRBD1 (5 bases). This CDR3 comprises 12 residues. CDR1 is MDHEN and CDR2 is SYDVKM in the germline V gene. The V end was cut by 11 bases, the J end by 2 bases, with 11 bases between.

This clone showed up just a few times. DNA for the CDR3: TGTGCCAGCAGCCCCAGACCCCGGGGGTACAATGAGCAGTTCTTC. Translating it yields CASSPRPRGYNEQFF. The V call is TRBV9, the J call TRBJ2-1; D may be TRBD2 (6 bases). The V gene's germline CDR1 is SGDLS and CDR2 YYNGEE. Trimming removed 4 bases at V and 4 bases at J, with 15 bases between. This CDR3 comprises 15 residues. The whole variable domain, remainder taken from reference TRBV9 and TRBJ2-1, is DSGVTQTPKHLITATGQRVTLRCSPRSGDLSVYWYQQSLDQGLQFLIQYYNGEERAKGNILERFSAQQFPDLHSELNLSSLELGDSALYFCASSPRPRGYNEQFFGPGTRLTVL.

This chain links TRBV30 with TRBJ2-4; the D gene is possibly TRBD1 (6 bases). This CDR3 spans 12 amino acids. V shed 2 bases and J shed 7 bases, with 9 bases lying between them. Germline CDR1 reads GTSNPN; CDR2 reads SVGIG (reference sequence). DNA for the CDR3: TGTGCCTGGAGTTCAGGGGAGAACATTCAGTACTTC. Translated: CAWSSGENIQYF.

CDR3 loop: CASSGMGDRGSNQPQHF. Here the CDR3 DNA reads TGTGCCAGTAGTGGCATGGGGGACAGGGGAAGCAATCAGCCCCAGCATTTT. The chain recombines TRBV19 with TRBJ1-5; TRBD1 aligns across 10 bases. The CDR3 length is 17 residues. Losses at the gene ends were 5 bases for V and 1 base for J; bases not matched to a gene: 8. CDR1 and CDR2 (germline): LNHDA, SQIVND (reference sequence).

This sequence joins TRBV6-2 or TRBV6-3 and TRBJ2-3; maybe TRBD1 (6 bases). Per the germline V gene, CDR1 is MNHEY and CDR2 is SVGEGT. V lost 2 bases and J lost 1, with 13 bases in between. The CDR3 consists of 16 residues. CDR3 DNA: TGTGCCAGCAGTTACGCGATCAGGGGAGGCACAGATACGCAGTATTTT. It specifies CASSYAIRGGTDTQYF.

The gene calls are TRBV5-1 and TRBJ2-7; 9 nucleotides line up with TRBD1. This CDR3 is 15 amino acids long. V lost 4 bases, J lost 2 bases, and 7 bases stayed unmatched. The germline gives CDR1 SGHRS, CDR2 YFSETQ. The CDR3, as DNA: TGCGCCAGCAGCGCGTCGGGACAGGGAACCTACGAGCAGTACTTC. This sequence encodes CASSASGQGTYEQYF.

The genes are TRBV6-5 and TRBJ2-1, with TRBD2 identical over 11 bases. This CDR3 is built from 15 residues. The germline V gene encodes CDR1 MNHEY and CDR2 SVGAGI. The V and J ends lost 7 bases and 4 bases, in that order; junction bases with no gene match: 6. The CDR3 spells CASIFSGGAYNEQFF. CDR3 bases: TGTGCCAGCATTTTTAGCGGGGGGGCGTACAATGAGCAGTTCTTC.

This clone was counted only a few times. The rearrangement joins TRBV9 to TRBJ1-1; no clear D gene. V lost 0 bases and J lost 1, with 7 bases in between. The CDR3 has 14 residues. The germline gives CDR1 SGDLS, CDR2 YYNGEE. The CDR3 is CASSVVPGNTEAFF. For the CDR3, the DNA is TGTGCCAGCAGCGTAGTCCCCGGGAACACTGAAGCTTTCTTT. Using reference TRBV9 and TRBJ1-1 for the parts outside the CDR3, the full variable domain is DSGVTQTPKHLITATGQRVTLRCSPRSGDLSVYWYQQSLDQGLQFLIQYYNGEERAKGNILERFSAQQFPDLHSELNLSSLELGDSALYFCASSVVPGNTEAFFGQGTRLTVV.

The V call is TRBV7-2, the J call TRBJ2-1; 12 bases are a match to TRBD2. Germline V CDR1 and CDR2: SGHTA, FQGNSA. Unmatched junction bases numbered 6, after V lost 8 bases and J lost 4 bases. The CDR3 runs 15 residues. CDR3 sequence reads: CASAKLAGGYNEQFF. CDR3 DNA sequence: TGTGCCAGCGCGAAACTAGCGGGAGGTTACAATGAGCAGTTCTTC.

The chain carries TRBV27 and TRBJ1-1; tentatively, D is TRBD1 (5 bases). The CDR3 is 14 amino acids. The germline V gene encodes CDR1 MNHEY and CDR2 SMNVEV (reference sequence). Trimming took 5 bases from V and 1 from J, leaving 11 bases between them. DNA for the CDR3: TGTGCCAGCAGTCTGGACACTAAGAACACTGAAGCTTTCTTT. This codes for CASSLDTKNTEAFF.

At least ten counts were recorded for this clone. The chain employs TRBV5-6 and TRBJ1-2, with 8 bases identical to TRBD1. Per the germline V gene, CDR1 is SGHDT and CDR2 is YYEEEE. The CDR3 sequence is 16 residues long. The trim removed 0 bases at V and 8 bases at J, leaving 12 bases unmatched. CDR3 sequence reads: CASSLATTGGGPGYTF. DNA of the CDR3: TGTGCCAGCAGCTTGGCCACCACAGGGGGTGGCCCGGGCTACACCTTC.

The J gene is TRBJ2-2, the V gene TRBV10-1, with 10 bases that match TRBD1. This CDR3 is 14 amino acids long. V was clipped by 5 bases and J by 8 bases; unmatched bases: 5. CDR1 and CDR2 (germline): WNHNN, SYGVQD (reference sequence). This chain's CDR3 is CASSRDRGWGELFF. The CDR3 nucleotides read TGCGCCAGCAGTCGGGACAGGGGATGGGGGGAGCTGTTTTTT.

This chain links TRBV30 with TRBJ1-2; possibly TRBD1 for D (5 bases). There are 12 residues in the CDR3. The ends were cut back, 2 bases at V and 7 bases at J, with 11 bases in the middle. The germline gives CDR1 GTSNPN, CDR2 SVGIG (reference sequence). CDR3 DNA: TGTGCCTGGAGTCGGGGGTGGGTTGGCTACACCTTC. This sequence encodes CAWSRGWVGYTF.